This T cell receptor beta chain was obtained from a study of spatial heterogeneity in lung cancer. Study information: The study consistently detected more beta-chain than alpha-chain sequences. In the raw reads, each unique TCR and UMI combination was present more than ten times on average.

The CDR3 has 14 amino acids. CDR1 SGDLS and CDR2 YYNGEE come from the germline V gene. V dropped 3 bases and J dropped 0 bases, with 4 bases sitting between them. Unique molecular identifiers, one per molecule, were present on every TCR cDNA molecule. TCRdb re-called the 5' RACE reads through MiXCR, storing one row per CDR3 protein. The sample lists roughly 8,000 distinct CDR3 sequences, approximately 8.6% seen once, with approximately 45% in the top ten. The time point here: sample taken at primary tumor resection. Unsorted whole RNA from tumor, nontumor lung or frozen PBMC underwent sequencing. Just over 70 TRACERx patients with early, untreated non-small cell lung cancer donated samples. This clonotype was recorded once. The library was prepared for alpha chains; this beta chain is a stray read, so its frequency means little.

The receptor was isolated from a male donor with early-stage non-small cell lung cancer. The specimen comprised PBMCs, sampled at surgery. V is TRBV9 and J is TRBJ2-6; no clear D gene. CDR3 bases: TGTGCCAGCAGCGGGATCTCTGGGGCCAACGTCCTGACTTTC. This gives the protein CASSGISGANVLTF.